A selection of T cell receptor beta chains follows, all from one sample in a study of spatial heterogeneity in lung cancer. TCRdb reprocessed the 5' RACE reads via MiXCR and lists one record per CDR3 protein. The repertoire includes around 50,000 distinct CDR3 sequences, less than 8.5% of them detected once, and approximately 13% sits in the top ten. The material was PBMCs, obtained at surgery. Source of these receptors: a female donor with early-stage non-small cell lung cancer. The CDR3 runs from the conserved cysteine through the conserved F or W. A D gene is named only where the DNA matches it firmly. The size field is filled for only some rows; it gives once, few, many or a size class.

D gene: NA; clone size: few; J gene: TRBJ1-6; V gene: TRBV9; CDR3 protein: CASSSEGGNSPLHF; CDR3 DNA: TGTGCCAGCAGCTCAGAAGGGGGAAATTCACCCCTCCACTTT
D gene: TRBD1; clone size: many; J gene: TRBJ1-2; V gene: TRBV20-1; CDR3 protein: CSARPGQDYGYTF; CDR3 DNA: TGCAGTGCTAGACCGGGACAGGACTATGGCTACACCTTC
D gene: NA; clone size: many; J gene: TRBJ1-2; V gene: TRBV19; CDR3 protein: CASSTRGTDGYTF; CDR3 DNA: TGTGCCAGTAGTACGCGAGGGACGGATGGCTACACCTTC
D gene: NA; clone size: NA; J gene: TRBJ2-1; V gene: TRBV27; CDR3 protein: CASSLLGEYNEQFF; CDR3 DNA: TGTGCCAGCAGTTTACTCGGGGAATACAATGAGCAGTTCTTC
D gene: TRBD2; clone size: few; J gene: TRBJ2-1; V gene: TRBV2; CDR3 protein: CASRQGLAGHNEQFF; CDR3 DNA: TGTGCCAGCAGACAGGGACTAGCGGGGCACAATGAGCAGTTCTTC
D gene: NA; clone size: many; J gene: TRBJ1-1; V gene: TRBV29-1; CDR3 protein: CSPGLMNTEAFF; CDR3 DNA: TGCAGCCCGGGACTCATGAACACTGAAGCTTTCTTT
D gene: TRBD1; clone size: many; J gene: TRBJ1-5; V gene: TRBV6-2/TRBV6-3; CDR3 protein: CASSRTGFNQPQHF; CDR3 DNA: TGTGCCAGCAGTAGGACAGGGTTCAATCAGCCCCAGCATTTT
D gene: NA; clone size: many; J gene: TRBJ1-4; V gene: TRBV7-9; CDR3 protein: CASSNYRATNEKLFF; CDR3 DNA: TGTGCCAGCAGCAACTACAGAGCAACTAATGAAAAACTGTTTTTT
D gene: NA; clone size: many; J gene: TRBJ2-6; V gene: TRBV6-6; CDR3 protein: CASSYLHRVGANVLTF; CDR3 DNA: TGTGCCAGCAGTTACCTACACAGGGTTGGGGCCAACGTCCTGACTTTC
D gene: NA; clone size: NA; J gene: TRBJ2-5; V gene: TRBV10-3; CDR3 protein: CAISDDSTQYF; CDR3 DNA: TGTGCCATCAGTGACGACTCGACCCAGTACTTC
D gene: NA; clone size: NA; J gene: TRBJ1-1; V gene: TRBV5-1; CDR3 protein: CASSPIQFAEAFF; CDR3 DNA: TGCGCCAGCTCCCCCATACAATTCGCTGAAGCTTTCTTT
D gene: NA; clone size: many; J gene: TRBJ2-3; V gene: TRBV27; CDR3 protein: CASSFGLATDTQYF; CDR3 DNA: TGTGCCAGCAGTTTCGGTCTAGCAACAGATACGCAGTATTTT
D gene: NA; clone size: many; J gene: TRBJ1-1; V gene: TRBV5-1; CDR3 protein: CASSLNRGKEAFF; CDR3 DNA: TGCGCCAGCAGTCTGAACCGGGGGAAGGAAGCTTTCTTT
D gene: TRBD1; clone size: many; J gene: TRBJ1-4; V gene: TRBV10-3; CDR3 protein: CAISDTGTGDEKLFF; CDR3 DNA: TGTGCCATCAGTGATACCGGGACAGGGGATGAAAAACTGTTTTTT
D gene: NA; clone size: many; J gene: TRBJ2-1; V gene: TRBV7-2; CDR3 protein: CASSVTGPPGNEQFF; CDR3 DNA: TGTGCCAGCAGCGTCACAGGGCCCCCGGGGAATGAGCAGTTCTTC
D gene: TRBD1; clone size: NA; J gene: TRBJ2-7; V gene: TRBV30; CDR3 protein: CAWSRRQGSIKQYF; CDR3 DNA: TGTGCCTGGAGTCGACGACAGGGCTCCATCAAGCAGTACTTC
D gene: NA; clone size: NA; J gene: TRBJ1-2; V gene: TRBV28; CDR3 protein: CASTVMGGGYTF; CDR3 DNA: TGTGCCAGCACCGTTATGGGTGGAGGCTACACCTTC